This entry is about one TCR beta chain. Its specificity is not known. Unique molecular identifiers were built into the TCR beta cDNA libraries. TCRdb reanalysed the PCR reads using MiXCR and keeps one entry per CDR3 protein. The sample records about half a million distinct CDR3 sequences, around 31% being singletons. The data originate from a study of post-analysis software for immune sequencing data. Broader study findings: Higher frequency in patients than in controls was seen for roughly five TRBV segments, with TRBV5-6, TRBV5-1 and TRBV20-1 among them.

The CDR3 has 15 amino acids. V was trimmed by 2 bases and J by 3 bases, leaving 13 bases between them. The sequenced sample consisted of blood. This clonotype was sampled from a girl between 2 and 17 years old with multiple sclerosis. The chain has TRBV12-3 or TRBV12-4 and TRBJ1-2; D gene uncertain. The CDR3 nucleotides read TGTGCCAGCAGTTTACCGCATAGGAGTTACTATGGCTACACCTTC. Translated: CASSLPHRSYYGYTF.